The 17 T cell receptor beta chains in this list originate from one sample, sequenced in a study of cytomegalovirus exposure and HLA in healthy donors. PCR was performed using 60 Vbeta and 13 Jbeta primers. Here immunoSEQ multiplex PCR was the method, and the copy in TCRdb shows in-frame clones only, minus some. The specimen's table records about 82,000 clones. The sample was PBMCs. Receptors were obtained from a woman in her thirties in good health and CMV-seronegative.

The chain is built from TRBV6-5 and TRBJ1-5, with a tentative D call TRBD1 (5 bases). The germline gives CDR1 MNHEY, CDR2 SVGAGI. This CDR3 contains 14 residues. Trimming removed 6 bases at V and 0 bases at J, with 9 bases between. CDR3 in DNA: TGTGCCAGCAGCCCCGGGGGTAGCAATCAGCCCCAGCATTTT. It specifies CASSPGGSNQPQHF.

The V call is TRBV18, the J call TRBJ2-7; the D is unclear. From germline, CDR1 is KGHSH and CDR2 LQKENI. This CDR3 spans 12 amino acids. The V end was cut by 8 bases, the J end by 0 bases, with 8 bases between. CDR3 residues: CASGLSSYEQYF. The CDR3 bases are TGTGCCAGCGGGCTGAGCTCCTACGAGCAGTACTTC.

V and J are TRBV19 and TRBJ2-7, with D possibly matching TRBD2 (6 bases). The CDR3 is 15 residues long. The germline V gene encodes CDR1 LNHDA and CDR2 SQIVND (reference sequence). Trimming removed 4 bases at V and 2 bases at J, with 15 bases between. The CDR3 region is CASSRSSGRTYEQYF. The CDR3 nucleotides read TGTGCCAGTAGTAGGAGTAGCGGTCGCACCTACGAGCAGTACTTC.

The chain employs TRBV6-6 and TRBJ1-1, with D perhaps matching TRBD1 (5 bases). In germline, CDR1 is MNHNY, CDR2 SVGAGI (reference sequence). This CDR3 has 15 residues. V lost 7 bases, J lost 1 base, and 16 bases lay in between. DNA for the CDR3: TGTGCCAGCACCAATGGGGGGGTTGGGAACACTGAAGCTTTCTTT. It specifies CASTNGGVGNTEAFF.

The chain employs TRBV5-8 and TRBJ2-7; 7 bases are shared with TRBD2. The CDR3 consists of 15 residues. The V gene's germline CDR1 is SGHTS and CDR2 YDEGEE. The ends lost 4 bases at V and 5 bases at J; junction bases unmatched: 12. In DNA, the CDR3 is TGTGCCAGCAGCCGGGGGGTGAACCCCCTCAACGAGCAGTACTTC. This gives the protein CASSRGVNPLNEQYF.

CDR3 coding DNA: TGTGCCAGCAGTGAAACAGGAGACTCTGGAAACACCATATATTTT. Protein product: CASSETGDSGNTIYF. The chain recombines TRBV6-1 with TRBJ1-3, with D possibly matching TRBD1 (5 bases). The germline V gene has CDR1 MNHNS and CDR2 SASEGT. The CDR3 spans 15 residues. Trimming shortened V by 2 bases and J by 0 bases, and 8 bases separated the two germline ends.

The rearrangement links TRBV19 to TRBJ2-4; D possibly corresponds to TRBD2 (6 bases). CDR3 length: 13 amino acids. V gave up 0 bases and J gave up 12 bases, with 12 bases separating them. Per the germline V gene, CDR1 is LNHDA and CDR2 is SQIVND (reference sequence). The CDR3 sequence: CASSIDRRATQYF. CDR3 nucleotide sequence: TGTGCCAGTAGTATAGATCGGAGGGCGACTCAGTACTTC.

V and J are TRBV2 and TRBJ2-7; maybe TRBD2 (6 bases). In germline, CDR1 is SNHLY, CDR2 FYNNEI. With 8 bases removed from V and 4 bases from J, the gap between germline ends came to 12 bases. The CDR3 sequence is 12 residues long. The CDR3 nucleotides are TGTGCCAGCGCCGGGGACTTTTACGAGCAGTACTTC. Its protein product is CASAGDFYEQYF. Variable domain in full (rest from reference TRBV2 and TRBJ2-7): EPEVTQTPSHQVTQMGQEVILRCVPISNHLYFYWYRQILGQKVEFLVSFYNNEISEKSEIFDDQFSVERPDGSNFTLKIRSTKLEDSAMYFCASAGDFYEQYFGPGTRLTVT.

The CDR3 coding sequence is TGTGCCAGCAGAGACAGGGTCTCCTACGAGCAGTACTTC. This encodes CASRDRVSYEQYF. The chain combines TRBV25-1 with TRBJ2-7; 7 nucleotides line up with TRBD1. The CDR3 spans 13 residues. V trimming: 6 bases; J trimming: 0 bases; junction bases outside the gene matches: 2. The germline V gene has CDR1 MGHDK and CDR2 SYGVNS.

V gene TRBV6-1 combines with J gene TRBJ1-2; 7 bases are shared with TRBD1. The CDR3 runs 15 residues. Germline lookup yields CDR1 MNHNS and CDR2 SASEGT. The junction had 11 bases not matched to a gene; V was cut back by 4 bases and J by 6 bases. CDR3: CASSGGTVLSHGYTF. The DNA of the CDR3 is TGTGCCAGCAGTGGGGGGACAGTATTATCTCATGGCTACACCTTC.

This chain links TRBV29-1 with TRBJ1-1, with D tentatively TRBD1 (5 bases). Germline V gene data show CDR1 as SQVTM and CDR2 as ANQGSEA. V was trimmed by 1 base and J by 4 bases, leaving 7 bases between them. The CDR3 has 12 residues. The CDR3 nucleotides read TGCAGCGTTGAAGCAGGGCCCACTGAAGCTTTCTTT. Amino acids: CSVEAGPTEAFF.

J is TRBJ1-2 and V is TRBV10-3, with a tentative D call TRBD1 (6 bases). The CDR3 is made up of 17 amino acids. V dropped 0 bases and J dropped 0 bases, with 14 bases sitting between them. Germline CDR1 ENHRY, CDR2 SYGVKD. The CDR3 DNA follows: TGTGCCATCAGTGAGTCGAGTCGGGGGGCGACTAACTATGGCTACACCTTC. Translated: CAISESSRGATNYGYTF.

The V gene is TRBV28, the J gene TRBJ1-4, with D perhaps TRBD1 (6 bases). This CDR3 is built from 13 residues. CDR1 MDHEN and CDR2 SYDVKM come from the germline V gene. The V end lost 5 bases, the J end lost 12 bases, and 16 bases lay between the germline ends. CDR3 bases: TGTGCCAGCAGTCCGGCGGGGGGGGCGGAACTGTTTTTT. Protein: CASSPAGGAELFF.

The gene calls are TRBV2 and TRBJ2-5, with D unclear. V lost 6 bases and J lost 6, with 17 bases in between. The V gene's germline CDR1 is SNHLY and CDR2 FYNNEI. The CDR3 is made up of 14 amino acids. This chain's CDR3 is CASSFLGLDQTQYF. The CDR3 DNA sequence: TGTGCCAGCAGCTTCCTTGGTCTAGATCAGACCCAGTACTTC. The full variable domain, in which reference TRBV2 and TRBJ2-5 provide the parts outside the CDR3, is EPEVTQTPSHQVTQMGQEVILRCVPISNHLYFYWYRQILGQKVEFLVSFYNNEISEKSEIFDDQFSVERPDGSNFTLKIRSTKLEDSAMYFCASSFLGLDQTQYFGPGTRLLVL.

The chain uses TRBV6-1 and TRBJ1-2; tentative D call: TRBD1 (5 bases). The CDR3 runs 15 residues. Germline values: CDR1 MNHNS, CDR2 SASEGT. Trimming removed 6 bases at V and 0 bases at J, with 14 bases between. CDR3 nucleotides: TGTGCCAGCAGCGATCAGGGCGGGGCTAACTATGGCTACACCTTC. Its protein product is CASSDQGGANYGYTF.

CDR3 protein: CASSLAGGNEQFF. As DNA, the CDR3 is TGTGCCAGCAGTCTAGCGGGAGGAAATGAGCAGTTCTTC. This chain joins TRBV6-1 and TRBJ2-1; TRBD2 aligns across 11 bases. From germline, CDR1 is MNHNS and CDR2 SASEGT. This CDR3 is 13 amino acids long. The V gene end was trimmed by 5 bases and the J gene end by 7 bases; junction bases not matched to a gene: 1.

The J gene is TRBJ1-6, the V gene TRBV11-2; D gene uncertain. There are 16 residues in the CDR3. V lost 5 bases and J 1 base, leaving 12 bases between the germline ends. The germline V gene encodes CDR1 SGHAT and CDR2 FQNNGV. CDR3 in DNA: TGTGCCAGCAGCCCAGCCCACGGGTCCTATAATTCACCCCTCCACTTT. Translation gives CASSPAHGSYNSPLHF.